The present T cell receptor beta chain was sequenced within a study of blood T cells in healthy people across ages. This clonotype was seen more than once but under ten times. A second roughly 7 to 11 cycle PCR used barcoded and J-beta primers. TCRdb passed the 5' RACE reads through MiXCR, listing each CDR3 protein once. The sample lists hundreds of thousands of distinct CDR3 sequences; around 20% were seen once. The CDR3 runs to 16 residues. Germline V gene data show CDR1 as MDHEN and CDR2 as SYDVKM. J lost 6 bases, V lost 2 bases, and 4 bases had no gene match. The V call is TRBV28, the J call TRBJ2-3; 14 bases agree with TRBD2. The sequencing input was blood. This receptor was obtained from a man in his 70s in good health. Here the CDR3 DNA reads TGTGCCAGCAGTTTAACGGGACTAGCGGGAGCTGATACGCAGTATTTT. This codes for CASSLTGLAGADTQYF.